This T cell receptor (beta chain) is from a study of T-cell memory formation after mild COVID-19. Study outcomes and limitations: Contracting CD4+ clones lay largely in CM and EM, with CD8+ ones residing in EMRA. Pre-infection memory contained some responding clones, which suggested that cross-reactive memory had joined.

The ends were cut back, 7 bases at V and 10 bases at J, with 18 bases in the middle. CDR1 and CDR2 (germline): SGHDT, YYEEEE. This CDR3 contains 13 residues. TCRdb fed the 5' RACE reads into MiXCR, producing one record per CDR3 protein. The table lists under 50,000 distinct CDR3 sequences, roughly 9% of them singletons. Notes on this clonotype: Its antigen is not known.

The TCR originated in an adult woman who had mild COVID-19 (a few samples of this study predate the infection). Cell type and time point are not known. Sequencing was performed on PBMCs or a T cell subset sorted from them (not recorded which). V usage is TRBV5-6 and J usage is TRBJ2-1, with a tentative D call TRBD2 (6 bases). CDR3 DNA: TGTGCCAGCTTGGGAGGCTCCGGCGACGAGCAGTTCTTC. It translates to CASLGGSGDEQFF.